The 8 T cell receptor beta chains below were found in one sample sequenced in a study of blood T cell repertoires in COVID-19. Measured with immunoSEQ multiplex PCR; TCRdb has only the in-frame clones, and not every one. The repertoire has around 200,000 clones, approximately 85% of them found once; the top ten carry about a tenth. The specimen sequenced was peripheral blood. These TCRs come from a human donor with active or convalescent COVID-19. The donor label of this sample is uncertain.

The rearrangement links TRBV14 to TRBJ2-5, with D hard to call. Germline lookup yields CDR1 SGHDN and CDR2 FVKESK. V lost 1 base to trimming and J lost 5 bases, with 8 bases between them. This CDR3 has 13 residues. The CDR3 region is CASSQGLMETQYF. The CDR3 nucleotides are TGTGCCAGCAGCCAAGGGCTTATGGAGACCCAGTACTTC.

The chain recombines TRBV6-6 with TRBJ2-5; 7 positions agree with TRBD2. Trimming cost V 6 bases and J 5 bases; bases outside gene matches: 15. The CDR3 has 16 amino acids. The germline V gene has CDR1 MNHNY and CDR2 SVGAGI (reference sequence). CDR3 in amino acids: CASRDPGRESGETQYF. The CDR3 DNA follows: TGTGCCAGCAGGGATCCCGGGCGGGAGAGTGGGGAGACCCAGTACTTC.

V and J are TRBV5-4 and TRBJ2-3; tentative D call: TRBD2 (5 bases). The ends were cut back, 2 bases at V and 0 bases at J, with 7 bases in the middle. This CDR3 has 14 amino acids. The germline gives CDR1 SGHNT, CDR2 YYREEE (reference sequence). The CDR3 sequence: CASSFRTSTDTQYF. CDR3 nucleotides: TGTGCCAGCAGCTTCCGGACTAGCACAGATACGCAGTATTTT.

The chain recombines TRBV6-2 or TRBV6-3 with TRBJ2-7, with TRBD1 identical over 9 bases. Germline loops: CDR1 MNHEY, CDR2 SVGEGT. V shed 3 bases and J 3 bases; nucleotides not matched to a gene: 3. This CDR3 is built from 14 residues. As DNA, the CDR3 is TGTGCCAGCAGTTATGGGACAGGGTTCTACGAGCAGTACTTC. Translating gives CASSYGTGFYEQYF.

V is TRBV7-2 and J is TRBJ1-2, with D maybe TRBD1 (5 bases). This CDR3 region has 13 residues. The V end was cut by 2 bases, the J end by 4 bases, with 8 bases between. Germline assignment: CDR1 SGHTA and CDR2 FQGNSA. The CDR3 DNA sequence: TGTGCCAGCAGCTTACAGGGTCTCTATGGCTACACCTTC. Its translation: CASSLQGLYGYTF.

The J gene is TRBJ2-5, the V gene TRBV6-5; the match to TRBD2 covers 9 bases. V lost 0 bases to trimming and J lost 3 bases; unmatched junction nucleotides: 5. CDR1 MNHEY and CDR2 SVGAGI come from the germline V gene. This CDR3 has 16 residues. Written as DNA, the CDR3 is TGTGCCAGCAGTTACTCGAGGGCTAGCGGGAAAGAGACCCAGTACTTC. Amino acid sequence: CASSYSRASGKETQYF.

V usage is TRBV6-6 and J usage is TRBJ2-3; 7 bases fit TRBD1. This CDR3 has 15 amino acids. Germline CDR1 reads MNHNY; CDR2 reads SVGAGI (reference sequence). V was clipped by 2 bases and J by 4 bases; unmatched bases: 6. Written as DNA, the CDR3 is TGTGCCAGCAGTTACATTAGGGGGCGAGCAGATACGCAGTATTTT. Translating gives CASSYIRGRADTQYF.

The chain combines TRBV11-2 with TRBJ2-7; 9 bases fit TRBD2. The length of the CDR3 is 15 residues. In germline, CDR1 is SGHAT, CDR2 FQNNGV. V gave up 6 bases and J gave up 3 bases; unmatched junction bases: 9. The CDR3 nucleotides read TGTGCCAGCAGTAGGGGACTAGCCTCCCACTACGAGCAGTACTTC. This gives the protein CASSRGLASHYEQYF.